The next 27 T cell receptor beta chains were all read from a single sample in a study of T cells in Graves' hyperthyroidism and ophthalmopathy. Amplification targeted TCR beta CDR3 regions from RNA transcripts. The TCR CDR3 first-round RT-PCR relied on the HTBI primer set. TCRdb analysed the multiplex PCR reads with MiXCR anew, one entry per CDR3 protein. The data show hundreds of thousands of distinct CDR3 sequences, 20% to 25% seen once. The sequenced material came from blood. Receptor source: a man between 25 and 39 years old with Graves' ophthalmopathy.

The chain links TRBV2 to TRBJ2-7; D is tentatively TRBD1 or TRBD2 (5 bases each). CDR1 and CDR2 from the germline V gene are SNHLY and FYNNEI. Between the trimmed V and J ends, which lost 1 base and 3 bases, there was a span of 13 bases. This CDR3 is 15 amino acids long. CDR3 in DNA: TGTGCCAGCAGTGAAGAGAGGGCAGGGAACTACGAGCAGTACTTC. Its translation is CASSEERAGNYEQYF. The whole variable domain, remainder taken from reference TRBV2 and TRBJ2-7, is EPEVTQTPSHQVTQMGQEVILRCVPISNHLYFYWYRQILGQKVEFLVSFYNNEISEKSEIFDDQFSVERPDGSNFTLKIRSTKLEDSAMYFCASSEERAGNYEQYFGPGTRLTVT.

This clonotype showed up just a few times. V is TRBV7-6 and J is TRBJ2-7; tentatively, D is TRBD1 or TRBD2 (5 bases each). This CDR3 is 13 amino acids long. Germline-derived CDR1 and CDR2 are SGHVS and FNYEAQ. Trimming left V 5 bases short and J 7 bases short, with 15 bases between. The CDR3 nucleotides are TGTGCCAGCAGCCCCCTGGGGACGTGGGAGCAGTACTTC. Translating it yields CASSPLGTWEQYF.

This clonotype was seen a handful of times. This chain joins TRBV11-2 and TRBJ2-7; 8 bases fit TRBD1. The CDR3 is made up of 15 amino acids. The germline V gene encodes CDR1 SGHAT and CDR2 FQNNGV. The J segment lost 0 bases and the V segment lost 1 base, leaving 2 bases of the junction unmatched. The CDR3, as DNA: TGTGCCAGCAGCTTAGGGGACAGGCGCTCCTACGAGCAGTACTTC. Amino acids: CASSLGDRRSYEQYF.

In this sample, this clonotype turned up once. It may be a read error: a sequence one base away is much more abundant. The V and J genes are TRBV30 and TRBJ1-3, with TRBD1 as a possible D gene (5 bases). The CDR3 contains 15 residues. Germline lookup yields CDR1 GTSNPN and CDR2 SVGIG (reference sequence). V lost 5 bases and J 0 bases, leaving 14 bases between the germline ends. The chain's CDR3 is CAWVPGRISGNTIYF. For the CDR3, the DNA is TGTGCCTGGGTCCCAGGGAGGATCTCTGGAAACACCATATATTTT. Full variable domain (missing parts from reference TRBV30 and TRBJ1-3): SQTIHQWPATLVQPVGSPLSLECTVEGTSNPNLYWYRQAAGRGLQLLFYSVGIGQISSEVPQNLSASRPQDRQFILSSKKLLLSDSGFYLCAWVPGRISGNTIYFGEGSWLTVV.

The genes are TRBV7-9 and TRBJ2-7; D remains ambiguous. Looked up from germline, CDR1 is SEHNR and CDR2 is FQNEAQ (reference sequence). V shed 5 bases and J shed 2 bases, with 10 bases lying between them. This CDR3 spans 13 amino acids. CDR3 sequence reads: CASSDGRTYEQYF. The CDR3 bases are TGTGCCAGCAGCGACGGACGGACCTACGAGCAGTACTTC.

This clonotype has a count of ten or more. V is TRBV7-2 and J is TRBJ2-3, with D tentatively TRBD2 (6 bases). There are 16 residues in the CDR3. The germline V gene has CDR1 SGHTA and CDR2 FQGNSA. Trimming removed 2 bases from V and 3 bases from J, with 15 bases in between. The CDR3 DNA sequence: TGTGCCAGCAGCTTATCCGGAGGGATGAGTACAGATACGCAGTATTTT. Translated, it gives CASSLSGGMSTDTQYF.

There are many counts of this clonotype. The rearrangement links TRBV28 to TRBJ1-1; TRBD1 might be the D (5 bases). V gave up 6 bases and J gave up 0 bases, with 17 bases separating them. The CDR3 length is 16 residues. From germline, CDR1 is MDHEN and CDR2 SYDVKM. CDR3 DNA sequence: TGTGCCAGCAGGGCCGGGGGGAAATCGATGAACACTGAAGCTTTCTTT. Its protein is CASRAGGKSMNTEAFF.

A single count supports this clonotype. The V and J genes are TRBV4-1 and TRBJ2-7; unclear D gene. CDR3 size: 13 residues. In germline, CDR1 is MGHRA, CDR2 YSYEKL. With 3 bases removed from V and 7 bases from J, the gap between germline ends came to 13 bases. The CDR3 is CASSHPETGEQYF. CDR3 sequence (DNA): TGCGCCAGCAGCCATCCAGAGACCGGGGAGCAGTACTTC.

The chain links TRBV6-1 to TRBJ1-1, with TRBD1 identical over 8 bases. V dropped 0 bases and J dropped 6; count of bases not matched to a gene: 30. Germline loops: CDR1 MNHNS, CDR2 SASEGT. The CDR3 is 23 amino acids. CDR3 protein: CASSEAAPRLSPAGGVFRPEAFF. The CDR3, as DNA: TGTGCCAGCAGTGAAGCAGCCCCGCGTTTATCCCCCGCAGGGGGCGTCTTTCGGCCTGAAGCTTTCTTT.

This clonotype was recorded a few times. The chain has TRBV27 and TRBJ2-3; TRBD2 is a possible D gene (5 bases). The CDR3 covers 15 residues. V gave up 2 bases and J gave up 4 bases, with 13 bases separating them. Germline-derived CDR1 and CDR2 are MNHEY and SMNVEV (reference sequence). This CDR3 is CASSLRQERSDTQYF. For the CDR3, the DNA is TGTGCCAGCAGTTTAAGGCAGGAGCGGTCAGATACGCAGTATTTT.

The V and J genes are TRBV7-2 and TRBJ2-3; TRBD2 matches 7 bases. Losses at the gene ends were 5 bases for V and 4 bases for J; bases not matched to a gene: 12. The CDR3 contains 16 residues. Germline loops: CDR1 SGHTA, CDR2 FQGNSA. CDR3 nucleotide sequence: TGTGCCAGCAGCCGGACGGGGCGGGAGATCGCAGATACGCAGTATTTT. Protein sequence: CASSRTGREIADTQYF.

V usage is TRBV7-3 and J usage is TRBJ2-2, with TRBD1 matching 7 bases. The trim removed 5 bases at V and 8 bases at J, leaving 11 bases unmatched. Looked up from germline, CDR1 is SGHTA and CDR2 is FQGTGA. The CDR3 has 15 amino acids. The CDR3: CASSASQGRIGELFF. CDR3 in DNA: TGTGCCAGCAGCGCCTCACAGGGGAGAATAGGGGAGCTGTTTTTT.

This clonotype was counted ten times or more. The rearrangement uses TRBV11-2 and TRBJ2-7, with 7 bases matching TRBD1. This CDR3 spans 14 amino acids. Looked up from germline, CDR1 is SGHAT and CDR2 is FQNNGV. With V trimmed by 5 bases and J by 5 bases, 9 bases remained unmatched. This CDR3 is CASSPRTGMDEQYF. The CDR3 region has the DNA TGTGCCAGCAGCCCGCGGACAGGTATGGACGAGCAGTACTTC.

As for this clonotype: Since no conserved phenylalanine or tryptophan closes the CDR3, a read error is the likely cause. The CDR3 is CASSPGRDSYEQYL. The DNA for the CDR3 is TGTGCCAGCAGTCCGGGACGGGACTCCTACGAGCAGTACCTC. J is TRBJ2-7 and V is TRBV28; D could derive from TRBD1 or TRBD2 (5 bases each). The CDR3 spans 14 residues. V lost 5 bases and J 0 bases, leaving 11 bases between the germline ends. The germline V gene has CDR1 MDHEN and CDR2 SYDVKM.

Only a few counts were recorded for this clonotype. The chain employs TRBV4-1 and TRBJ1-1; D gene uncertain. CDR1 is MGHRA and CDR2 is YSYEKL in the germline V gene. The CDR3 totals 13 residues. V was pared by 4 bases and J by 9 bases, with 15 bases between. CDR3 residues: CASSRGGEHQAFF. The CDR3, as DNA: TGCGCCAGCAGCCGGGGTGGGGAACATCAAGCTTTCTTT.

There are many counts of this clonotype. This chain uses TRBV28 with TRBJ2-3, with D possibly matching TRBD1 (6 bases). This CDR3 comprises 13 residues. The germline CDR1 and CDR2 sequences are MDHEN and SYDVKM. V was shortened by 8 bases and J by 0 bases, with 9 bases between the two germline ends. CDR3 nucleotides: TGTGCCAGCGCGGACAGCAGCACAGATACGCAGTATTTT. It yields the protein CASADSSTDTQYF.

This clonotype was picked up a small number of times. J is TRBJ2-1 and V is TRBV5-1; 14 bases map to TRBD2. After removal of 3 bases from V and 10 bases from J, the junction contained 9 bases not matched to a gene. CDR1 and CDR2 from the germline V gene are SGHRS and YFSETQ. The CDR3 covers 16 residues. The CDR3 sequence: CASSSTGLAGDLEQFF. The CDR3 DNA follows: TGCGCCAGCAGCTCAACGGGACTAGCGGGAGACTTAGAGCAGTTCTTC.

This clonotype appeared many times. The chain has TRBV12-3 or TRBV12-4 and TRBJ1-1; D remains ambiguous. This CDR3 has 14 residues. Trimming stripped 3 bases from V and 0 bases from J, with 8 bases between. CDR3 DNA sequence: TGTGCCAGCAGTTTGAACAACATGAACACTGAAGCTTTCTTT. The encoded protein is CASSLNNMNTEAFF.

This clonotype was found many times. This chain uses TRBV5-1 with TRBJ2-1; D ambiguous. Looked up from germline, CDR1 is SGHRS and CDR2 is YFSETQ. The V end was cut by 0 bases, the J end by 0 bases, with 10 bases between. The CDR3 has 16 residues. In DNA, the CDR3 is TGCGCCAGCAGCTTGGCAACAGCTTCCTCCTACAATGAGCAGTTCTTC. Translated: CASSLATASSYNEQFF.

A few counts support this clonotype. The chain recombines TRBV3-1 with TRBJ1-4; D remains ambiguous. The V and J ends lost 2 bases and 0 bases respectively, with 7 bases between them. The CDR3 covers 15 residues. In germline, CDR1 is LGHDT, CDR2 YNNKEL (reference sequence). The CDR3 DNA follows: TGTGCCAGCAGCCAATTATTTGCAACTAATGAAAAACTGTTTTTT. It yields the protein CASSQLFATNEKLFF.

The rearrangement joins TRBV20-1 to TRBJ2-3; 9 bases agree with TRBD2. After removal of 0 bases from V and 1 base from J, the junction contained 17 bases not matched to a gene. CDR1 and CDR2 from the germline V gene are DFQATT and SNEGSKA (reference sequence). This CDR3 has 20 residues. CDR3 sequence reads: CSARDQEPIRTSARTDTQYF. CDR3 DNA sequence: TGCAGTGCTAGAGATCAAGAACCGATCCGGACTAGCGCCCGCACAGATACGCAGTATTTT.

This clonotype was picked up a small number of times. V is TRBV12-5 and J is TRBJ2-1; TRBD1 agrees at 10 bases. Looked up from germline, CDR1 is LGHNT and CDR2 is FRNRAP. There are 15 residues in the CDR3. The J segment lost 8 bases and the V segment lost 5 bases, leaving 9 bases of the junction unmatched. CDR3 bases: TGTGCTAGTGGTCTACTCCGGGACAGGGGAGATGAGCAGTTCTTC. Amino acids: CASGLLRDRGDEQFF.

V is TRBV6-2 or TRBV6-3 and J is TRBJ2-5; tentatively, D is TRBD2 (5 bases). Germline V gene data show CDR1 as MNHEY and CDR2 as SVGEGT. The CDR3 length is 12 residues. Trimming pared 6 bases from V and 4 bases from J, leaving 9 bases between. CDR3 bases: TGTGCCAGCAGAGTGGGAGCAGAGACCCAGTACTTC. It codes for CASRVGAETQYF.

This clonotype was detected ten times or more. The genes are TRBV20-1 and TRBJ1-2, with 7 nucleotides matching TRBD1. The ends lost 1 base at V and 3 bases at J; junction bases unmatched: 8. This CDR3 comprises 15 residues. Germline values: CDR1 DFQATT, CDR2 SNEGSKA (reference sequence). The CDR3 DNA reads as TGCAGTGCTAGAGCTCGACAGGGCATCGACTATGGCTACACCTTC. As protein: CSARARQGIDYGYTF.

This clonotype was detected ten times or more. The rearrangement joins TRBV20-1 to TRBJ1-5, with D possibly matching TRBD1 (5 bases). V was cut by 0 bases and J by 4 bases, with 13 bases left in between. Germline CDR1 DFQATT, CDR2 SNEGSKA (reference sequence). The CDR3 spans 15 residues. CDR3 coding DNA: TGCAGTGCTAGAGATTTTGCACAGGATAATCAGCCCCAGCATTTT. Translation gives CSARDFAQDNQPQHF.

The V call is TRBV5-1, the J call TRBJ2-3; 9 bases align to TRBD1. Germline loops: CDR1 SGHRS, CDR2 YFSETQ. V lost 4 bases to trimming and J lost 2 bases; unmatched junction nucleotides: 14. The CDR3 totals 18 residues. CDR3 in DNA: TGCGCCAGCAGCCCGTCCCGGGACAGGGTCCGGGACACAGATACGCAGTATTTT. Its protein product is CASSPSRDRVRDTDTQYF.

The chain couples TRBV6-1 to TRBJ1-1; no clear D gene. The germline V gene has CDR1 MNHNS and CDR2 SASEGT. Trimming cost V 5 bases and J 1 base, with 14 bases left between them. CDR3 length equals 15 residues. The CDR3: CASSYAPWGNTEAFF. The CDR3 nucleotides read TGTGCCAGCAGTTACGCGCCGTGGGGGAACACTGAAGCTTTCTTT.